Below, 30 T cell receptor beta chains from the same sample are listed, as sequenced in a study of T cell repertoires in cytomegalovirus infection. TCRdb used MiXCR to reprocess the reads, holding one entry per CDR3 protein. The top ten clones hold about 12% of a sample with about 490,000 distinct CDR3 sequences, less than 30% of them seen once. The sample consisted of PBMCs. These receptors came from a human donor in good health (CMV status not recorded). Some clones in this sample may be carry-over from other donors' samples.

This chain joins TRBV20-1 and TRBJ1-5; perhaps TRBD1 as D (5 bases). Deletions cut 1 base from V and 3 bases from J, with 7 bases between. The CDR3 is made up of 13 amino acids. Germline lookup yields CDR1 DFQATT and CDR2 SNEGSKA (reference sequence). The CDR3: CSARGQTNQPQHF. For the CDR3, the DNA is TGCAGTGCTAGAGGACAGACCAATCAGCCCCAGCATTTT.

The chain links TRBV29-1 to TRBJ1-4, with 7 bases aligning to TRBD1. The V gene's germline CDR1 is SQVTM and CDR2 ANQGSEA. This CDR3 is built from 16 residues. Germline trimming cut 4 bases from V and 8 bases from J; bases unmatched to any gene: 16. The CDR3 is CSVGPTSGPGGEKLFF. In DNA form, the CDR3 reads TGCAGCGTTGGCCCCACGTCCGGGCCAGGGGGAGAAAAACTGTTTTTT.

As for this clonotype: One end of the junction varies from germline; a read error may be responsible. This chain joins TRBV6-5 and TRBJ2-2; perhaps TRBD1 as D (7 bases). The CDR3 sequence is 15 residues long. Germline CDR1 is MNHEY and CDR2 is SVGAGI. In DNA form, the CDR3 reads TGTACCAGCGACTCCACAGGGGCGGGAACCGGGGAGCTGTTTTTT. Amino acid sequence: CTSDSTGAGTGELFF.

This rearrangement joins TRBV5-1 to TRBJ2-2; TRBD2 matches 14 bases. Per the germline V gene, CDR1 is SGHRS and CDR2 is YFSETQ. The CDR3 is 18 amino acids. V dropped 0 bases and J dropped 3; count of bases not matched to a gene: 4. CDR3 sequence: CASSLEGTSGRDTGELFF. The CDR3 bases are TGCGCCAGCAGCTTGGAAGGGACTAGCGGGAGAGACACCGGGGAGCTGTTTTTT.

The chain recombines TRBV29-1 with TRBJ1-2; TRBD1 might be the D (5 bases). From germline, CDR1 is SQVTM and CDR2 ANQGSEA. V was shortened by 3 bases and J by 8 bases, with 10 bases between the two germline ends. The CDR3 is made up of 11 amino acids. Written as DNA, the CDR3 is TGCAGCGTTGATCAGGGAGGAGGCTACACCTTC. This encodes CSVDQGGGYTF.

This clonotype was found a few times. The chain combines TRBV6-2 or TRBV6-3 with TRBJ1-5; D remains ambiguous. The CDR3 is made up of 14 amino acids. The V gene lost 5 bases and the J gene lost 6 bases, with 14 bases spanning the gap. Germline V gives CDR1 MNHEY, CDR2 SVGEGT. The DNA for the CDR3 is TGTGCCAGCAGTCCCGAAGTGGGGTTTCAGCCCCAGCATTTT. As protein: CASSPEVGFQPQHF.

The chain employs TRBV13 and TRBJ1-1; no firm D call. Germline-derived CDR1 and CDR2 are PRHDT and FYEKMQ (reference sequence). Deletions cut 2 bases from V and 11 bases from J, with 15 bases between. The CDR3 is made up of 13 amino acids. CDR3: CASSLLGVLGAFF. For the CDR3, the DNA is TGTGCCAGCAGCTTATTGGGAGTCCTGGGGGCTTTCTTT.

The sample holds a few counts of this clonotype. The V gene is TRBV2, the J gene TRBJ2-1; TRBD2 matches at 7 bases. The CDR3 totals 16 residues. J was trimmed by 3 bases and V by 2 bases; bases with no gene match: 7. Germline values: CDR1 SNHLY, CDR2 FYNNEI. The CDR3 sequence: CASSELGRVGYNEQFF. The DNA of the CDR3 is TGTGCCAGCAGTGAACTAGGGAGGGTCGGCTACAATGAGCAGTTCTTC.

The chain recombines TRBV11-3 with TRBJ2-2; 9 bases are shared with TRBD1. The V segment lost 5 bases and the J segment 6 bases; nucleotides outside the gene matches: 7. The CDR3 spans 15 residues. CDR1 and CDR2 from the germline V gene are SGHNT and YENEEA. The CDR3 DNA sequence: TGTGCCAGCAGCCCGTACAGACAGGGGGCCGGGGAGCTGTTTTTT. As protein: CASSPYRQGAGELFF.

This clonotype was detected many times. The DNA of the CDR3 is TGTGCCAGCAGCCACAGGGCCAAACTGGGTTATGGCTACACCTTC. Protein sequence: CASSHRAKLGYGYTF. This chain links TRBV7-2 with TRBJ1-2, with D possibly TRBD1 on 6 matching bases. V lost 5 bases and J 5 bases, leaving 18 bases between the germline ends. This CDR3 is built from 15 residues. Germline CDR1 reads SGHTA; CDR2 reads FQGNSA.

This clonotype was found once. The chain employs TRBV6-2 or TRBV6-3 and TRBJ2-1; 10 bases map to TRBD2. Germline V lookup: CDR1 MNHEY, CDR2 SVGEGT. This CDR3 region has 16 residues. V gave up 5 bases and J gave up 7 bases; unmatched junction bases: 11. CDR3 sequence (DNA): TGTGCCAGCAGTCCACTAGCGGGATCGATATGGAATGAGCAGTTCTTC. Translated: CASSPLAGSIWNEQFF.

This clonotype has only one observation. This chain links TRBV19 with TRBJ1-2; no firm D call. CDR1 and CDR2 from the germline V gene are LNHDA and SQIVND (reference sequence). Trimming pared 7 bases from V and 3 bases from J, leaving 15 bases between. The CDR3 is made up of 14 amino acids. The CDR3 sequence is CASTPAVGDYGYTF. The DNA for the CDR3 is TGTGCCAGTACCCCCGCGGTAGGCGACTATGGCTACACCTTC.

This chain uses TRBV5-1 with TRBJ1-1; no firm D call. From germline, CDR1 is SGHRS and CDR2 YFSETQ. Trimming removed 5 bases from V and 0 bases from J, with 23 bases in between. The CDR3 extends over 18 amino acids. The CDR3, as DNA: TGCGCCAGCAGGCTTGTCCTCAGCGGGGTTTCAATGAACACTGAAGCTTTCTTT. Protein sequence: CASRLVLSGVSMNTEAFF. The full variable domain, in which reference TRBV5-1 and TRBJ1-1 provide the parts outside the CDR3, is KAGVTQTPRYLIKTRGQQVTLSCSPISGHRSVSWYQQTPGQGLQFLFEYFSETQRNKGNFPGRFSGRQFSNSRSEMNVSTLELGDSALYLCASRLVLSGVSMNTEAFFGQGTRLTVV.

This sequence joins TRBV6-5 and TRBJ2-2; 8 bases align to TRBD1. The J segment lost 1 base and the V segment lost 6 bases, leaving 4 bases of the junction unmatched. Germline values: CDR1 MNHEY, CDR2 SVGAGI. This CDR3 is 15 amino acids long. CDR3 DNA: TGTGCCAGCAGACCAGGGGGCCTGAACACCGGGGAGCTGTTTTTT. Translated: CASRPGGLNTGELFF.

At least ten counts were recorded for this clonotype. V is TRBV7-2 and J is TRBJ2-6, with 12 nucleotides matching TRBD2. This CDR3 comprises 17 residues. Germline V lookup: CDR1 SGHTA, CDR2 FQGNSA. V was pared by 10 bases and J by 3 bases, with 10 bases of the junction left unmatched. This CDR3 is CAIGRLAGAFGANVLTF. The CDR3 DNA sequence: TGTGCCATCGGCCGACTAGCGGGAGCATTTGGGGCCAACGTCCTGACTTTC. Using reference TRBV7-2 and TRBJ2-6 for the parts outside the CDR3, the full variable domain is GAGVSQSPSNKVTEKGKDVELRCDPISGHTALYWYRQSLGQGLEFLIYFQGNSAPDKSGLPSDRFSAERTGGSVSTLTIQRTQQEDSAVYLCAIGRLAGAFGANVLTFGAGSRLTVL.

The V call is TRBV6-6, the J call TRBJ2-2; 8 positions agree with TRBD2. The length of the CDR3 is 16 residues. Germline CDR1 and CDR2: MNHNY and SVGAGI (reference sequence). The junction had 8 bases not matched to a gene; V was cut back by 2 bases and J by 6 bases. The CDR3 spells CASSYVSGGPSGELFF. CDR3 in DNA: TGTGCCAGCAGTTACGTATCGGGAGGGCCCTCCGGGGAGCTGTTTTTT.

Ten or more counts support this clonotype. The V call is TRBV7-4, the J call TRBJ2-1; the D gene is possibly TRBD2 (6 bases). Germline-derived CDR1 and CDR2 are SGHVT and SQSDAQ. The CDR3 extends over 15 amino acids. Between the trimmed V and J ends, which lost 6 bases and 5 bases, there was a span of 17 bases. As DNA, the CDR3 is TGTGCCAGCAGTCCTGCCCGGACTACCAACAATGAGCAGTTCTTC. Protein product: CASSPARTTNNEQFF.

The rearrangement uses TRBV7-2 and TRBJ2-1; D gene unclear. CDR3 length: 12 residues. V lost 3 bases to trimming and J lost 12 bases, with 12 bases between them. Germline V gene lookup returns CDR1 SGHTA and CDR2 FQGNSA. In nucleotides, the CDR3 is TGTGCCAGCAGCTTTTCCGAGACCCTGCAGTTCTTC. The encoded protein is CASSFSETLQFF.

This clonotype was seen just once. The chain recombines TRBV6-1 with TRBJ2-7; 8 bases match TRBD1. Per the germline V gene, CDR1 is MNHNS and CDR2 is SASEGT. V was clipped by 6 bases and J by 0 bases; unmatched bases: 4. This CDR3 contains 14 residues. The CDR3 coding sequence is TGTGCCAGCAGCTGGGACAGGAGCTCCTACGAGCAGTACGTC. This sequence encodes CASSWDRSSYEQYV.

V and J are TRBV7-2 and TRBJ2-3; a weak D match, TRBD2 (6 bases). Trimming stripped 6 bases from V and 4 bases from J, with 23 bases between. Germline V gives CDR1 SGHTA, CDR2 FQGNSA. This CDR3 comprises 17 residues. CDR3 region: CASRSQMRDSQADTQYF. The CDR3 DNA sequence: TGTGCCAGCAGATCCCAAATGCGGGATAGTCAGGCAGATACGCAGTATTTT.

The J gene is TRBJ1-3, the V gene TRBV7-9; the D gene is possibly TRBD1 (6 bases). Germline CDR1 and CDR2: SEHNR and FQNEAQ (reference sequence). The V end was cut by 4 bases, the J end by 0 bases, with 16 bases between. This CDR3 spans 17 amino acids. The CDR3 DNA reads TGTGCCAGCAGCTCTAGCGGGGGGGCCTACTCTGGAAACACCATATATTTT. This codes for CASSSSGGAYSGNTIYF.

On this clonotype itself: One junction end does not reproduce the germline sequence, and a read error may be involved. This chain connects TRBV18 to TRBJ2-1; tentative D call: TRBD2 (5 bases). Germline loops: CDR1 KGHSH, CDR2 LQKENI. The CDR3 spans 13 residues. CDR3 protein: CASSPQEASGAVF. The CDR3 nucleotides read TGTGCCAGCTCACCACAGGAAGCAAGCGGAGCCGTCTTC.

This clonotype was seen many times. The chain links TRBV7-2 to TRBJ2-2; TRBD2 matches 8 bases. V lost 5 bases, J lost 5 bases, and 7 bases stayed unmatched. Germline V gives CDR1 SGHTA, CDR2 FQGNSA. CDR3 length: 15 amino acids. The CDR3 loop is CASSPRGARTGELFF. For the CDR3, the DNA is TGTGCCAGCAGCCCGCGGGGGGCACGGACCGGGGAGCTGTTTTTT.

The genes are TRBV30 and TRBJ2-3; TRBD2 agrees at 10 bases. The CDR3 has 15 residues. Germline V lookup: CDR1 GTSNPN, CDR2 SVGIG (reference sequence). V was clipped by 1 base and J by 3 bases; unmatched bases: 4. The CDR3 loop reads CAWSGPSGRTDTQYF. DNA of the CDR3: TGTGCCTGGAGTGGGCCTAGCGGGAGAACAGATACGCAGTATTTT.

This clonotype has just a few counts. CDR3 loop: CASSRRTGNEQFF. The DNA of the CDR3 is TGTGCCAGCAGCCGGCGGACAGGCAATGAGCAGTTCTTC. The V call is TRBV7-2, the J call TRBJ2-1; TRBD1 matches 7 bases. This CDR3 has 13 amino acids. Trimming took 5 bases from V and 6 from J; bases not matched to a gene: 4. Germline loops: CDR1 SGHTA, CDR2 FQGNSA.

The chain uses TRBV28 and TRBJ1-1; D possibly corresponds to TRBD1 (5 bases). There are 13 residues in the CDR3. Trimming removed 7 bases from V and 0 bases from J, with 9 bases in between. Looked up from germline, CDR1 is MDHEN and CDR2 is SYDVKM. The CDR3 spells CASIDSVNTEAFF. The CDR3 DNA follows: TGTGCCAGCATAGACAGCGTGAACACTGAAGCTTTCTTT. Full variable domain (rest looked up from reference TRBV28 and TRBJ1-1): DVKVTQSSRYLVKRTGEKVFLECVQDMDHENMFWYRQDPGLGLRLIYFSYDVKMKEKGDIPEGYSVSREKKERFSLILESASTNQTSMYLCASIDSVNTEAFFGQGTRLTVV.

The V call is TRBV19, the J call TRBJ2-7; D uncertain. Between the trimmed V and J ends, which lost 1 base and 0 bases, there was a span of 13 bases. CDR1 is LNHDA, CDR2 SQIVND, per germline (reference sequence). The CDR3 extends over 16 amino acids. As DNA, the CDR3 is TGTGCCAGTAGTATAGCTTTCTCGGTTTTCTCCTACGAGCAGTACTTC. Translated: CASSIAFSVFSYEQYF.

The sample holds many counts of this clonotype. The J gene is TRBJ2-1, the V gene TRBV6-2 or TRBV6-3, with TRBD2 matching 11 bases. Germline-derived CDR1 and CDR2 are MNHEY and SVGEGT. There are 19 residues in the CDR3. With V trimmed by 0 bases and J by 0 bases, 7 bases remained unmatched. The CDR3 DNA follows: TGTGCCAGCAGTTACTCAGAGACTAGCGGGGAGAGCTCCTACAATGAGCAGTTCTTC. Translating it yields CASSYSETSGESSYNEQFF.

In this sample, this clonotype turned up a few times. The rearrangement joins TRBV29-1 to TRBJ2-3; a weak D match, TRBD2 (7 bases). The CDR3 contains 10 residues. Trimming pared 6 bases from V and 9 bases from J, leaving 10 bases between. CDR1 and CDR2 from the germline V gene are SQVTM and ANQGSEA. CDR3: CSVWGGTQYF. CDR3 bases: TGCAGCGTGTGGGGGGGCACGCAGTATTTT.

The chain links TRBV29-1 to TRBJ1-2; D unresolved. There are 11 residues in the CDR3. Germline CDR1 and CDR2: SQVTM and ANQGSEA. V lost 7 bases, J lost 8 bases, and 14 bases lay in between. Written as DNA, the CDR3 is TGCAGCGGGGGTGGGTTGGGCGGCTACACCTTC. Translation gives CSGGGLGGYTF.